Listed below are T cell receptor beta chains from one sample, sequenced in a study of vaccination effects on CD4 cells after COVID-19. Clones were sequenced by immunoSEQ multiplex PCR, and TCRdb holds only the in-frame ones, with some missing. Of about 81,000 clones detected, around 77% appear once; the ten largest clones hold about 1.2%. Antigen specificity for these receptors is unknown. The sequencing here drew on CD4+ T cells from PBMCs cultured with HCoV-OC43 spike peptides, taken after COVID-19 vaccination. These TCRs come from a human donor who received a COVID-19 vaccine. CDR3s include the opening cysteine and the closing phenylalanine or tryptophan. The D gene is left open where the match is weak. The listing skips clone size in some rows; elsewhere it reads once, few, many or a size class.

J gene,clone size,D gene,V gene,CDR3 DNA,CDR3 protein
TRBJ2-1,.,TRBD1,TRBV6-2/TRBV6-3,TGTGCCAGCAGTTACAACCCCAGGGGGCGCAGGGATGAGCAGTTCTTC,CASSYNPRGRRDEQFF
TRBJ1-1,.,.,TRBV19,TGTGCCAGTAGTATCGAGGGGGGCGCTTCCGGCACTGAAGCTTTCTTT,CASSIEGGASGTEAFF
TRBJ1-4,.,.,TRBV19,TGTGCCAGTAGCCCCATGTGGGTCGATGAAAAACTGTTTTTT,CASSPMWVDEKLFF
TRBJ2-2,once,TRBD2,TRBV7-8,TGTGCCAGCAGCTTAGGGACTAGGGGCACCGGGGAGCTGTTTTTT,CASSLGTRGTGELFF
TRBJ2-1,.,.,TRBV6-5,TGTGCCAGCGGTCTTCGACTAGGGATGTACAATGAGCAGTTCTTC,CASGLRLGMYNEQFF
TRBJ1-1,.,.,TRBV19,TGTGCCAGTAATTCGCCAGGCCTAACCCCGAGTACTTTCTTT,CASNSPGLTPSTFF
TRBJ2-1,few,TRBD2,TRBV5-1,TGCGCCAGCAGCTTGACTAGCGGGGGGGCCTACAATGAGCAGTTCTTC,CASSLTSGGAYNEQFF
TRBJ2-1,.,.,TRBV5-1,TGCGCCAGCAGCAAGGACACGAACAATGAGCAGTTCTTC,CASSKDTNNEQFF
TRBJ1-4,.,.,TRBV19,TGTGCCAGTAGTATAGATCATCAGAGAGAAAAACTGTTTTTT,CASSIDHQREKLFF
TRBJ1-6,.,TRBD1,TRBV7-2,TGTGCCAGCAGCTTAGGTGGACAGGCGAATTCACCCCTCCACTTT,CASSLGGQANSPLHF
TRBJ1-2,few,.,TRBV10-1,TGCGCCAGCAGTGTTGGCGGAAACTATGGCTACACCTTC,CASSVGGNYGYTF
TRBJ2-1,.,TRBD2,TRBV7-3,TGTGCCAGCAGCTCTAGTAGCGGGTCCTACAATGAGCAGTTCTTC,CASSSSSGSYNEQFF
TRBJ1-1,once,.,TRBV5-6,TGTGCCAGCAGCTTCTATGGAGTCCCGAACACTGAAGCTTTCTTT,CASSFYGVPNTEAFF
TRBJ1-5,.,.,TRBV24-1,TGTGCCACCAGTGAAAATGATCAGCCCCAGCATTTT,CATSENDQPQHF
TRBJ2-3,few,.,TRBV2,TGTGCCAGCAGTCCCTCCGTCTACACAGATACGCAGTATTTT,CASSPSVYTDTQYF
TRBJ1-4,.,.,TRBV2,TGTGCCAGCAGTGGCGGCGGCATGCTGACGGAAAAACTGTTTTTT,CASSGGGMLTEKLFF
TRBJ1-4,.,.,TRBV5-1,TGCGCCAGCAGCTTCCAGGGACCTAATGAAAAACTGTTTTTT,CASSFQGPNEKLFF
TRBJ2-1,few,TRBD1,TRBV10-1,TGCGCCAGCAGTCTAGGACAGGTTTCGAATGAGCAGTTCTTC,CASSLGQVSNEQFF
TRBJ2-5,.,TRBD1,TRBV19,TGTGCCAGCTCGACAGGGCCTGGTGAGACCCAGTACTTC,CASSTGPGETQYF
TRBJ1-2,.,.,TRBV18,TGTGCCAGCTCGGGGGACGGGGGCTATGGCTACACCTTC,CASSGDGGYGYTF
TRBJ1-2,once,TRBD1,TRBV6-6,TGTGCCAGCACCTCGGGGCAGGGGGTTGAGAAAAGTGGCTACACCTTC,CASTSGQGVEKSGYTF
TRBJ2-5,.,TRBD2,TRBV10-3,TGTGCCATCAGTGGGACTAGCATGGAGACCCAGTACTTC,CAISGTSMETQYF
TRBJ2-5,.,TRBD2,TRBV5-1,TGCGCCAGCAGCCTGGGACTAGCGGGGGGCATAGAGACCCAGTACTTC,CASSLGLAGGIETQYF
TRBJ2-1,.,.,TRBV14,TGTGCCAGCAGCCGGGGACCATGGCAGCAGTTCTTC,CASSRGPWQQFF
TRBJ2-1,few,.,TRBV5-1,TGCGCCAGCAGCTTGGTGGCAGGGGGGTCCTACAATGAGCAGTTCTTC,CASSLVAGGSYNEQFF
TRBJ1-1,.,.,TRBV14,TGTGCCAGCAGCCAAGTTGGGCCGGTGAGAGCTTTCTTT,CASSQVGPVRAFF
TRBJ1-6,.,.,TRBV5-1,TGCGCCAGCAGCTTGGTCGTAATCGGGGGTAGGGGGGGTCATTCACCCCTCCACTTT,CASSLVVIGGRGGHSPLHF
TRBJ1-2,.,.,TRBV7-9,TGTGCCAGCAGCATTGGACCGCTCTATGGCTACACCTTC,CASSIGPLYGYTF
TRBJ2-2,few,.,TRBV11-2,TGTGCCAGCAGCCAATTAAGTGCGCGGGAGCTGTTTTTT,CASSQLSARELFF
TRBJ2-5,.,.,TRBV9,TGTGCCAGCAGCGCCCTCCGAGACAGGGAGGGCGAGACCCAGTACTTC,CASSALRDREGETQYF
TRBJ2-5,.,TRBD2,TRBV5-5,TGTGCCAGCAGCCCGGGACTAGCGGGCAGTCAAGAGACCCAGTACTTC,CASSPGLAGSQETQYF
TRBJ2-2,.,TRBD2,TRBV7-3,TGTGCCAGCAGCATCATAGCGGGGGGAACCGGGGAGCTGTTTTTT,CASSIIAGGTGELFF
TRBJ1-3,.,TRBD1,TRBV5-1,TGCGCCAGCAGCCCGGACAGGAGCGGAAACACCATATATTTT,CASSPDRSGNTIYF
TRBJ2-1,few,TRBD1,TRBV7-8,TGTGCCAGCCTGGCGGGACAGGGGGCGAATGAGCAGTTCTTC,CASLAGQGANEQFF
TRBJ1-4,.,.,TRBV7-9,TGTGCCAGCAGCTTCCGTGGGATAGGAAAACTGTTTTTT,CASSFRGIGKLFF
TRBJ1-1,few,TRBD1,TRBV28,TGTGCCAGCAGCCTCGGGACAGTGAACACTGAAGCTTTCTTT,CASSLGTVNTEAFF